This entry describes one T cell receptor (beta chain). The antigen is undetermined. The data were taken from a study of beta chain features in type 1 diabetes. CD45RO/CCR7/CD25/CD127/CD95/CD27 staining was used to isolate CD4+ naive, central memory, regulatory and stem cell-like memory cells by sorting. Investigators reverse transcribed all isolated RNA, so they sequenced expressed TCRB transcripts. The method was immunoSEQ multiplex PCR; TCRdb's version includes in-frame clones alone and lacks a portion of them. The sample lists about 350,000 clones, roughly 21% seen once, with roughly 0.045% in the top ten. Study-wide results and limits: More deletions and fewer insertions at VDJ junctions were seen in type 1 diabetes patients.

The sequence came from a woman younger than 35 in good health. Sequenced sample: naive CD4+ T cells from blood.

For the CDR3, the DNA is TGTGCCAGCAGCACGGGACAGGGAAGTGGGGGCTACACCTTC. It encodes CASSTGQGSGGYTF. The chain carries TRBV7-2 and TRBJ1-2; 9 positions match TRBD1. Looked up from germline, CDR1 is SGHTA and CDR2 is FQGNSA. This CDR3 contains 14 residues. V lost 5 bases, J lost 8 bases, and 9 bases stayed unmatched.